A single sample gave rise to the 24 T cell receptor beta chains below, sequenced in a study of technical replicates of blood from a handful of donors. Profiling relied on immunoSEQ multiplex PCR, and the TCRdb table lists in-frame clones only, not all of them. Seen here are 50,000 to 70,000 clones, over 85% observed once, and the top ten hold roughly 4.5%. The sequenced sample consisted of PBMCs. The source is a human donor in good health. Some clones in this sample may be carry-over from other donors' samples.

The rearrangement uses TRBV6-5 and TRBJ2-7; no firm D call. The V and J ends lost 0 bases and 2 bases respectively, with 11 bases between them. Germline loops: CDR1 MNHEY, CDR2 SVGAGI. The CDR3 length is 15 residues. The CDR3 DNA reads TGTGCCAGCAGTTACTCGAAACCGCGGACCTACGAGCAGTACTTC. Translated: CASSYSKPRTYEQYF.

The genes are TRBV5-4 and TRBJ1-5; D perhaps matches TRBD1 (5 bases). V was trimmed by 3 bases and J by 4 bases, leaving 14 bases between them. The CDR3 is 15 amino acids. Germline assignment: CDR1 SGHNT and CDR2 YYREEE (reference sequence). The CDR3 here is CASSSGVGRNQPQHF. The CDR3 nucleotides read TGTGCCAGCAGCTCGGGGGTTGGGAGGAATCAGCCCCAGCATTTT.

The chain has TRBV25-1 and TRBJ1-4, with 7 bases that match TRBD1. V was clipped by 6 bases and J by 4 bases; unmatched bases: 5. Germline lookup yields CDR1 MGHDK and CDR2 SYGVNS. The CDR3 runs 14 residues. The chain's CDR3 is CASSLQGINEKLFF. Here the CDR3 DNA reads TGTGCCAGCAGCTTACAGGGGATTAATGAAAAACTGTTTTTT.

The chain links TRBV5-1 to TRBJ2-3; D may be TRBD2 (6 bases). Germline CDR1 and CDR2: SGHRS and YFSETQ. V lost 8 bases and J 1 base, leaving 11 bases between the germline ends. CDR3 length: 13 amino acids. In DNA form, the CDR3 reads TGCGCCAGTTCTACGGGGGGCACAGATACGCAGTATTTT. Translating it yields CASSTGGTDTQYF.

This clone was detected only once. CDR3 protein: CATSRPRGIGNTEAFF. CDR3 coding DNA: TGTGCCACCAGCAGACCCCGAGGGATTGGCAACACTGAAGCTTTCTTT. The chain links TRBV15 to TRBJ1-1; D is ambiguous. Germline CDR1 and CDR2: LNHNV and YYDKDF (reference sequence). This CDR3 spans 16 amino acids. Trimming took 2 bases from V and 2 from J, leaving 15 bases between them.

The V gene is TRBV6-5, the J gene TRBJ2-5, with D tentatively TRBD2 (6 bases). V lost 4 bases, J lost 5 bases, and 17 bases lay in between. The germline gives CDR1 MNHEY, CDR2 SVGAGI. The CDR3 contains 15 residues. The CDR3 region is CASSSQGGGEETQYF. In nucleotides, the CDR3 is TGTGCCAGCAGTTCCCAGGGAGGCGGGGAGGAGACCCAGTACTTC.

V and J are TRBV19 and TRBJ2-7, with TRBD2 as a possible D gene (7 bases). V was pared by 3 bases and J by 2 bases, with 11 bases between. Germline values: CDR1 LNHDA, CDR2 SQIVND (reference sequence). The CDR3 has 14 amino acids. CDR3 nucleotide sequence: TGTGCCAGTAGTATGGAGGGGGGGACCTACGAGCAGTACTTC. It yields the protein CASSMEGGTYEQYF. The full variable domain, its missing parts supplied by reference TRBV19 and TRBJ2-7, is DGGITQSPKYLFRKEGQNVTLSCEQNLNHDAMYWYRQDPGQGLRLIYYSQIVNDFQKGDIAEGYSVSREKKESFPLTVTSAQKNPTAFYLCASSMEGGTYEQYFGPGTRLTVT.

The CDR3 bases are TGTGCCAGCAGCCTCGATAGCTCCTACGAGCAGTACTTC. Translating it yields CASSLDSSYEQYF. The chain links TRBV9 to TRBJ2-7; D is unclear. The germline CDR1 and CDR2 sequences are SGDLS and YYNGEE. The CDR3 runs 13 residues. The V and J ends lost 4 bases and 0 bases respectively, with 8 bases between them.

The CDR3 DNA is TGTGCCAGCAGCCCAAGCGGGTGGGGCGCTTTCTTT. Translation gives CASSPSGWGAFF. The chain couples TRBV7-9 to TRBJ1-1; weak D call: TRBD1 (5 bases). Trimming stripped 5 bases from V and 11 bases from J, with 15 bases between. CDR1 SEHNR and CDR2 FQNEAQ come from the germline V gene (reference sequence). The CDR3 is 12 residues long. The entire variable domain, with the rest obtained from reference TRBV7-9 and TRBJ1-1, is as follows: DTGVSQNPRHKITKRGQNVTFRCDPISEHNRLYWYRQTLGQGPEFLTYFQNEAQLEKSRLLSDRFSAERPKGSFSTLEIQRTEQGDSAMYLCASSPSGWGAFFGQGTRLTVV.

The chain joins TRBV5-1 to TRBJ1-2; 9 bases are shared with TRBD1. Trimming at V came to 3 bases and at J to 4 bases, leaving 7 bases not matched to a gene. CDR1 and CDR2 (germline): SGHRS, YFSETQ. This CDR3 contains 15 residues. The CDR3 loop is CASSWGQGPSYGYTF. DNA for the CDR3: TGCGCCAGCAGCTGGGGACAGGGCCCAAGCTATGGCTACACCTTC.

This clone appeared a single time. This chain joins TRBV7-3 and TRBJ1-1, with D possibly being TRBD1 (6 bases). Germline V CDR1 and CDR2: SGHTA, FQGTGA. The CDR3 consists of 17 residues. Trimming stripped 0 bases from V and 5 bases from J, with 19 bases between. CDR3 in amino acids: CASSLTGQGMSKTEAFF. Written as DNA, the CDR3 is TGTGCCAGCAGCTTAACGGGGCAGGGGATGTCGAAAACTGAAGCTTTCTTT. The full variable domain, with the rest looked up from reference TRBV7-3 and TRBJ1-1, is GAGVSQTPSNKVTEKGKYVELRCDPISGHTALYWYRQSLGQGPEFLIYFQGTGAADDSGLPNDRFFAVRPEGSVSTLKIQRTERGDSAVYLCASSLTGQGMSKTEAFFGQGTRLTVV.

The rearrangement links TRBV5-4 to TRBJ2-7; 9 bases are a match to TRBD1. Germline loops: CDR1 SGHNT, CDR2 YYREEE (reference sequence). The CDR3 covers 14 residues. The V segment lost 4 bases and the J segment 4 bases; nucleotides outside the gene matches: 6. The CDR3 protein is CASSPGTGPYEQYF. The DNA of the CDR3 is TGTGCCAGCAGCCCCGGGACAGGGCCTTACGAGCAGTACTTC.

The V gene is TRBV4-1, the J gene TRBJ1-6, with no clear D. This CDR3 region has 15 residues. CDR1 is MGHRA and CDR2 is YSYEKL in the germline V gene. Trimming took 4 bases from V and 2 from J, leaving 9 bases between them. The DNA of the CDR3 is TGCGCCAGCAGCCTTTGGGCCGCCTATAATTCACCCCTCCACTTT. Translating it yields CASSLWAAYNSPLHF.

The genes are TRBV7-8 and TRBJ2-3; D ambiguous. Germline lookup yields CDR1 SGHVS and CDR2 FQNEAQ. The V gene lost 10 bases and the J gene lost 0 bases, with 17 bases spanning the gap. The CDR3 loop spans 15 amino acids. The CDR3 loop reads CATSQLSTSTDTQYF. The CDR3 region has the DNA TGTGCCACCTCACAGCTTTCCACTAGCACAGATACGCAGTATTTT.

The J gene is TRBJ2-7, the V gene TRBV7-2; D unresolved. This CDR3 is built from 14 residues. Deletions cut 2 bases from V and 3 bases from J, with 11 bases between. Germline assignment: CDR1 SGHTA and CDR2 FQGNSA. CDR3 DNA sequence: TGTGCCAGCAGCTTATATGGCAGCGACTACGAGCAGTACTTC. Amino acids: CASSLYGSDYEQYF.

A single count supports this clone. The chain has TRBV4-1 and TRBJ2-3; 7 bases line up with TRBD1. Trimming at V came to 5 bases and at J to 0 bases, leaving 2 bases not matched to a gene. CDR1 is MGHRA, CDR2 YSYEKL, per germline. The CDR3 contains 14 residues. The CDR3: CASSKTGSTDTQYF. CDR3 DNA: TGCGCCAGCAGCAAGACAGGGAGCACAGATACGCAGTATTTT.

CDR3: CASSPDGGGRINEQFF. The CDR3 DNA follows: TGTGCCAGCAGTCCCGATGGGGGGGGGCGAATCAATGAGCAGTTCTTC. V gene TRBV5-4 combines with J gene TRBJ2-1, with D tentatively TRBD2 (7 bases). The ends were cut back, 5 bases at V and 6 bases at J, with 21 bases in the middle. The CDR3 is made up of 16 amino acids. The germline V gene has CDR1 SGHNT and CDR2 YYREEE (reference sequence).

This rearrangement joins TRBV11-2 to TRBJ1-2, with D possibly TRBD1 on 5 matching bases. Germline CDR1 and CDR2: SGHAT and FQNNGV. Trimming took 5 bases from V and 6 from J, leaving 13 bases between them. The length of the CDR3 is 13 residues. CDR3 in DNA: TGTGCCAGCAGCCCCGGGGGAGGGGATGGCTACACCTTC. It yields the protein CASSPGGGDGYTF.

The V call is TRBV6-5, the J call TRBJ2-3; 8 bases line up with TRBD2. The ends lost 10 bases at V and 8 bases at J; junction bases unmatched: 14. The CDR3 contains 14 residues. Germline V gives CDR1 MNHEY, CDR2 SVGAGI. CDR3 sequence reads: CATASPGGRGTQYF. The CDR3 region has the DNA TGTGCCACCGCCTCGCCGGGGGGGCGAGGTACGCAGTATTTT.

On this clone itself: In the same sample, other DNA sequences code for this CDR3. CDR3 bases: TGTGCCTGGAACAGGGGGCTCTACGAGCAGTACTTC. Translating gives CAWNRGLYEQYF. The genes are TRBV30 and TRBJ2-7; 9 positions match TRBD1. V dropped 4 bases and J dropped 3; count of bases not matched to a gene: 1. CDR1 is GTSNPN and CDR2 is SVGIG in the germline V gene (reference sequence). This CDR3 region has 12 residues.

The chain uses TRBV4-2 and TRBJ1-5; no clear D. Between the trimmed V and J ends, which lost 1 base and 3 bases, there was a span of 13 bases. This CDR3 has 16 residues. Germline assignment: CDR1 LGHNA and CDR2 YNFKEQ. The DNA for the CDR3 is TGTGCCAGCAGCCAAGTTCAATGGGCCCCCAATCAGCCCCAGCATTTT. Its translation is CASSQVQWAPNQPQHF.

This clone has a single count. The rearrangement uses TRBV6-6 and TRBJ2-3; TRBD2 might be the D (6 bases). CDR1 and CDR2 from the germline V gene are MNHNY and SVGAGI (reference sequence). This CDR3 comprises 15 residues. V lost 2 bases and J 5 bases, leaving 14 bases between the germline ends. The DNA of the CDR3 is TGTGCCAGCAGTTACCCCCCTAGCGCCCGAGATACGCAGTATTTT. It translates to CASSYPPSARDTQYF.

This chain connects TRBV7-9 to TRBJ2-3; D call uncertain. The V and J ends lost 5 bases and 5 bases respectively, with 8 bases between them. The CDR3 sequence is 12 residues long. In germline, CDR1 is SEHNR, CDR2 FQNEAQ (reference sequence). Here the CDR3 DNA reads TGTGCCAGCAGCACATTTCTAGATACGCAGTATTTT. Amino acid sequence: CASSTFLDTQYF.

The chain uses TRBV1 and TRBJ1-2. TRBV1 is annotated as a pseudogene. The CDR3 length is 17 residues. The CDR3 sequence: CTSSQGSPPQRDYGYTF. The CDR3 nucleotides are TGCACCAGCAGCCAAGGATCCCCCCCCCAGAGGGACTATGGCTACACCTTC.